The next 29 T cell receptor beta chains were all read from a single sample in a study of identical twins. TCRdb re-derived calls from the 5' RACE reads in MiXCR, one entry per CDR3 protein. The sample consists of around 690,000 distinct CDR3 sequences, around 20% of them appearing once. These data were also filed under a second study, of T cells expressing NK-cell markers.

The sequencing sample was made of PBMCs. All receptors come from a woman aged 18-30 years in good health.

With respect to this clonotype: An end of the junction differs from the germline gene, which may be a read error. J is TRBJ1-3 and V is TRBV12-3 or TRBV12-4, with D maybe TRBD1 (5 bases). CDR3 length: 13 amino acids. This CDR3 is CASSFNQGSTIYF. As DNA, the CDR3 is TGTGCCAGCAGTTTTAACCAGGGAAGCACCATATATTTT.

This rearrangement joins TRBV6-2 or TRBV6-3 to TRBJ2-7, with TRBD1 as a possible D gene (6 bases). The V end was cut by 8 bases, the J end by 1 base, with 15 bases between. The CDR3 runs to 14 residues. Germline loops: CDR1 MNHEY, CDR2 SVGEGT. The CDR3 DNA sequence: TGTGCCAGCCGTCCTCAGGGGAATTCCTACGAGCAGTACTTC. The encoded protein is CASRPQGNSYEQYF.

This rearrangement joins TRBV12-5 to TRBJ1-2; D is ambiguous. V was cut by 7 bases and J by 4 bases, with 10 bases left in between. CDR3 size: 12 residues. Germline-derived CDR1 and CDR2 are LGHNT and FRNRAP. The DNA of the CDR3 is TGTGCTAGTGCGGGCAGTTCCTATGGCTACACCTTC. Translating it yields CASAGSSYGYTF. Drawing the rest from reference TRBV12-5 and TRBJ1-2, the complete variable domain is DARVTQTPRHKVTEMGQEVTMRCQPILGHNTVFWYRQTMMQGLELLAYFRNRAPLDDSGMPKDRFSAEMPDATLATLKIQPSEPRDSAVYFCASAGSSYGYTFGSGTRLTVV.

V and J are TRBV13 and TRBJ2-7, with 13 bases identical to TRBD2. V was clipped by 4 bases and J by 0 bases; unmatched bases: 6. Germline-derived CDR1 and CDR2 are PRHDT and FYEKMQ (reference sequence). The CDR3 runs 17 residues. CDR3 sequence (DNA): TGTGCCAGCAGCTCCCAGGGACTAGCGGGGCTCTCCTACGAGCAGTACTTC. Encoded protein: CASSSQGLAGLSYEQYF.

This clonotype was seen ten or more times. This chain uses TRBV10-3 with TRBJ2-3, with a tentative D call TRBD1 (5 bases). In germline, CDR1 is ENHRY, CDR2 SYGVKD. The germline V and J ends were trimmed by 4 bases and 2 bases, with 10 bases remaining between them. The CDR3 consists of 14 residues. CDR3 coding DNA: TGTGCCATCAGTGGACAGTCGTTCACAGATACGCAGTATTTT. As protein: CAISGQSFTDTQYF.

This clonotype was counted a few times. The rearrangement links TRBV12-3 or TRBV12-4 to TRBJ2-3, with D possibly being TRBD1 or TRBD2 (5 bases each). The CDR3 totals 15 residues. Deletions cut 8 bases from V and 1 base from J, with 16 bases between. DNA of the CDR3: TGTGCCAGCCTAGGTCTCGGGGACCGCACAGATACGCAGTATTTT. Its translation: CASLGLGDRTDTQYF.

CDR3 protein: CASSFRSGAGELFF. CDR3 nucleotides: TGTGCCAGCAGTTTTCGATCGGGGGCCGGGGAGCTGTTTTTT. This chain joins TRBV12-3 or TRBV12-4 and TRBJ2-2, with D maybe TRBD2 (6 bases). The V end was cut by 3 bases, the J end by 6 bases, with 11 bases between. The CDR3 sequence is 14 residues long.

V gene TRBV7-9 combines with J gene TRBJ2-3, with 8 positions matching TRBD2. This CDR3 region has 14 residues. Trimming at V came to 5 bases and at J to 4 bases, leaving 5 bases not matched to a gene. Germline values: CDR1 SEHNR, CDR2 FQNEAQ (reference sequence). The CDR3 region has the DNA TGTGCCAGCAGCCTGGGACTAGACCCAGATACGCAGTATTTT. Translation gives CASSLGLDPDTQYF.

The chain is built from TRBV7-9 and TRBJ2-3; D might be TRBD1 or TRBD2, each matching 5 bases. Germline V gives CDR1 SEHNR, CDR2 FQNEAQ (reference sequence). V lost 5 bases and J lost 0, with 15 bases in between. This CDR3 is 16 amino acids long. The CDR3 bases are TGTGCCAGCAGCCCACGGGACGTTTCTAGCACAGATACGCAGTATTTT. Residues: CASSPRDVSSTDTQYF. The entire variable domain, with the rest obtained from reference TRBV7-9 and TRBJ2-3, is as follows: DTGVSQNPRHKITKRGQNVTFRCDPISEHNRLYWYRQTLGQGPEFLTYFQNEAQLEKSRLLSDRFSAERPKGSFSTLEIQRTEQGDSAMYLCASSPRDVSSTDTQYFGPGTRLTVL.

This chain uses TRBV10-3 with TRBJ2-1; D gene uncertain. Trimming removed 2 bases from V and 3 bases from J, with 20 bases in between. The germline V gene encodes CDR1 ENHRY and CDR2 SYGVKD. This CDR3 is built from 18 residues. DNA of the CDR3: TGTGCCATCAGTGAGGAACGGGTAGGTAGTTTAGGCTACAATGAGCAGTTCTTC. It yields the protein CAISEERVGSLGYNEQFF.

The rearrangement uses TRBV30 and TRBJ2-1, with TRBD2 matching over 15 bases. J gave up 6 bases and V 8 bases, and 5 bases lay outside the gene matches. Germline values: CDR1 GTSNPN, CDR2 SVGIG (reference sequence). CDR3 size: 14 residues. DNA for the CDR3: TGTGCCGGGACTAGCGGGAGGCTCAGCAATGAGCAGTTCTTC. Translating gives CAGTSGRLSNEQFF.

This clonotype appeared a few times. The chain couples TRBV5-1 to TRBJ2-1, with 10 bases fitting TRBD1. After removal of 3 bases from V and 7 bases from J, the junction contained 4 bases not matched to a gene. There are 14 residues in the CDR3. The germline gives CDR1 SGHRS, CDR2 YFSETQ. This CDR3 is CASSSVDRGNEQFF. The CDR3 DNA reads TGCGCCAGCAGCTCGGTGGACAGGGGGAATGAGCAGTTCTTC. Looking up the rest from reference TRBV5-1 and TRBJ2-1 gives the full variable domain: KAGVTQTPRYLIKTRGQQVTLSCSPISGHRSVSWYQQTPGQGLQFLFEYFSETQRNKGNFPGRFSGRQFSNSRSEMNVSTLELGDSALYLCASSSVDRGNEQFFGPGTRLTVL.

The chain employs TRBV2 and TRBJ2-1; D possibly corresponds to TRBD2 (5 bases). Germline assignment: CDR1 SNHLY and CDR2 FYNNEI. V was cut by 2 bases and J by 4 bases, with 9 bases left in between. There are 14 residues in the CDR3. The CDR3 loop reads CASSEQSGYNEQFF. CDR3 nucleotides: TGTGCCAGCAGTGAACAGAGCGGTTACAATGAGCAGTTCTTC.

The chain has TRBV10-3 and TRBJ1-2; D call uncertain. This CDR3 spans 12 amino acids. Germline V gives CDR1 ENHRY, CDR2 SYGVKD. The V and J ends lost 4 bases and 4 bases respectively, with 7 bases between them. As DNA, the CDR3 is TGTGCCATCAGTGGCGGACCCTATGGCTACACCTTC. Amino acids: CAISGGPYGYTF.

This clonotype has just a few counts. This chain joins TRBV12-3 or TRBV12-4 and TRBJ2-7; D is undetermined. V dropped 1 base and J dropped 3 bases, with 13 bases sitting between them. The CDR3 consists of 15 residues. CDR3 amino acids: CASSLEGDAFYEQYF. DNA of the CDR3: TGTGCCAGCAGTTTAGAAGGCGACGCCTTCTACGAGCAGTACTTC.

The chain has TRBV7-9 and TRBJ2-1, with TRBD2 matching over 14 bases. Germline CDR1 is SEHNR and CDR2 is FQNEAQ (reference sequence). Losses at the gene ends were 10 bases for V and 5 bases for J; bases not matched to a gene: 10. The CDR3 runs 16 residues. The chain's CDR3 is CAKEGLAGVGNNEQFF. CDR3 nucleotide sequence: TGTGCCAAAGAGGGACTAGCGGGAGTCGGAAACAATGAGCAGTTCTTC.

The CDR3 region is CASSFNHGGYTF. DNA of the CDR3: TGTGCCAGCAGTTTTAACCATGGGGGCTACACCTTC. This sequence joins TRBV12-3 or TRBV12-4 and TRBJ1-2; D not resolved. V gave up 3 bases and J gave up 8 bases, with 10 bases separating them. There are 12 residues in the CDR3.

This clonotype was picked up a small number of times. The chain uses TRBV4-3 and TRBJ2-1, with D perhaps TRBD2 (5 bases). Trimming shortened V by 0 bases and J by 0 bases, and 9 bases separated the two germline ends. The CDR3 sequence is 16 residues long. CDR1 is LGHNA and CDR2 is YSLEER in the germline V gene. The CDR3 sequence is CASSQEAASSYNEQFF. CDR3 bases: TGCGCCAGCAGCCAAGAAGCGGCAAGCTCCTACAATGAGCAGTTCTTC.

This clonotype has ten or more counts. The CDR3 here is CSARVPGLAGGPQFF. In DNA, the CDR3 is TGCAGTGCTAGAGTTCCGGGACTAGCGGGGGGGCCTCAGTTCTTC. The chain recombines TRBV20-1 with TRBJ2-1; 16 nucleotides agree with TRBD2. Germline CDR1 reads DFQATT; CDR2 reads SNEGSKA (reference sequence). CDR3 length equals 15 residues. V lost 1 base and J lost 13; bases outside the gene matches: 7.

Details on this clonotype: This clone may be a read error of a much larger clone one base away. The chain joins TRBV20-1 to TRBJ1-5, with TRBD1 identical over 9 bases. Germline V gene data show CDR1 as DFQATT and CDR2 as SNEGSKA (reference sequence). The length of the CDR3 is 15 residues. CDR3 amino acids: CCAGPTGGYGQPQHF. The CDR3 nucleotides are TGCTGTGCTGGCCCGACAGGGGGATATGGACAGCCCCAGCATTTT.

The chain carries TRBV9 and TRBJ2-7, with 8 bases lining up with TRBD2. Germline loops: CDR1 SGDLS, CDR2 YYNGEE. V was clipped by 0 bases and J by 7 bases; unmatched bases: 12. The CDR3 has 16 amino acids. The CDR3 DNA reads TGTGCCAGCAGCGTAGGGTACGGCGGGGGGCAGGGAGAGCAGTACTTC. Amino acids: CASSVGYGGGQGEQYF.

V gene TRBV6-5 combines with J gene TRBJ2-7; D possibly corresponds to TRBD2 (5 bases). There are 11 residues in the CDR3. Between the trimmed V and J ends, which lost 5 bases and 10 bases, there was a span of 12 bases. Germline CDR1 reads MNHEY; CDR2 reads SVGAGI. CDR3 in amino acids: CASSEGPFQYF. In DNA form, the CDR3 reads TGTGCCAGCAGTGAGGGTCCCTTTCAGTACTTC.

J is TRBJ1-4 and V is TRBV6-1, with D tentatively TRBD1 (5 bases). V was trimmed by 6 bases and J by 8 bases, leaving 22 bases between them. The CDR3 runs 16 residues. Germline CDR1 MNHNS, CDR2 SASEGT. For the CDR3, the DNA is TGTGCCAGCAGCCCCACCAGGCCGAACTGGGGGGAAAAACTGTTTTTT. Translated, it gives CASSPTRPNWGEKLFF.

The chain joins TRBV9 to TRBJ2-7; the D gene is possibly TRBD1 (5 bases). CDR3 size: 14 residues. Germline lookup yields CDR1 SGDLS and CDR2 YYNGEE. Trimming removed 6 bases at V and 0 bases at J, with 13 bases between. The CDR3 sequence: CASKNDSPSYEQYF. The CDR3 DNA reads TGTGCCAGCAAGAACGACAGCCCCTCCTACGAGCAGTACTTC.

This chain uses TRBV2 with TRBJ2-1, with TRBD1 identical over 8 bases. Trimming took 6 bases from V and 7 from J; bases not matched to a gene: 5. The germline V gene encodes CDR1 SNHLY and CDR2 FYNNEI. There are 13 residues in the CDR3. The CDR3 nucleotides read TGTGCCAGCAGACGACAGGGGAGGAATGAGCAGTTCTTC. Its protein is CASRRQGRNEQFF.

This clonotype has a count of ten or more. As DNA, the CDR3 is TGCAGTGCTAGAGGACAGAATAGCAATCAGCCCCAGCATTTT. This encodes CSARGQNSNQPQHF. The chain employs TRBV20-1 and TRBJ1-5, with a weak D call TRBD1 (5 bases). The CDR3 totals 14 residues. V lost 1 base and J 0 bases, leaving 7 bases between the germline ends. Per germline, CDR1 DFQATT and CDR2 SNEGSKA (reference sequence).

The chain carries TRBV7-9 and TRBJ2-1, with 7 bases aligning to TRBD1. CDR3 size: 16 residues. Trimming removed 5 bases from V and 7 bases from J; junction bases left unmatched: 14. Germline CDR1 reads SEHNR; CDR2 reads FQNEAQ (reference sequence). CDR3 in DNA: TGTGCCAGCAGCCTGACGACAGGGTGGGCAACGAATGAGCAGTTCTTC. This codes for CASSLTTGWATNEQFF.

Only a few counts were recorded for this clonotype. This chain joins TRBV7-2 and TRBJ2-7, with D maybe TRBD2 (5 bases). Germline V gene data show CDR1 as SGHTA and CDR2 as FQGNSA. The CDR3 is made up of 16 amino acids. Deletions cut 3 bases from V and 3 bases from J, with 18 bases between. CDR3 DNA sequence: TGTGCCAGCAGCTTTTTAGAGCGGAGGACGGACTACGAGCAGTACTTC. Protein sequence: CASSFLERRTDYEQYF.

The chain carries TRBV4-3 and TRBJ2-1; D may correspond to TRBD1 or TRBD2 (6 bases each). Germline values: CDR1 LGHNA, CDR2 YSLEER. The CDR3 is made up of 17 amino acids. V was trimmed by 4 bases and J by 1 base, leaving 17 bases between them. The CDR3 sequence is CASSRRGVAASYNEQFF. CDR3 DNA sequence: TGCGCCAGCAGCCGAAGGGGGGTAGCGGCTTCCTACAATGAGCAGTTCTTC.